This TCR beta chain appears in the sequencing data of a study of T cell repertoires and HLA-DP antigens. Looking at the study overall: CD4+ T cells were cocultured with HeLa cells expressing HLA-DP.

Method: immunoSEQ multiplex PCR; TCRdb's copy keeps in-frame clones and lacks some. The table records around 110,000 clones, 80% to 95% of them present only once. This clone was observed once. As yet, its antigen is unknown. Germline values: CDR1 SGHTA, CDR2 FQGNSA. V lost 0 bases and J lost 9, with 9 bases in between. CDR3 length equals 13 residues. The V and J genes are TRBV7-2 and TRBJ2-1, with D possibly being TRBD2 (5 bases). Sequenced: CD4+ T cells from PBMCs. The TCR was taken from a woman aged 18-29 years in good health and CMV-seronegative. CDR3 loop: CASSLAPSTEQFF. CDR3 nucleotide sequence: TGTGCCAGCAGCTTAGCCCCTAGCACTGAGCAGTTCTTC.